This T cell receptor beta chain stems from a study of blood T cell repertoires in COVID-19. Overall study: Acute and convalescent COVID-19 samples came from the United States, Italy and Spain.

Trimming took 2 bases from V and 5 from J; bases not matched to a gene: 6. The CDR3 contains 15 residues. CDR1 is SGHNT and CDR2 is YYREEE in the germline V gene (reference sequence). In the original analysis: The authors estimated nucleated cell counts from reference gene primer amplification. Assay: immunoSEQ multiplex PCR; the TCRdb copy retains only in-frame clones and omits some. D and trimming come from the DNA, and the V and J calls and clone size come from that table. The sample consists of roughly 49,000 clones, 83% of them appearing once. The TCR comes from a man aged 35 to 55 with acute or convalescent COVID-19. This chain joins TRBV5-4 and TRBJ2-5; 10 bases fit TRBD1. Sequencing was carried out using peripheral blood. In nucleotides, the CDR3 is TGTGCCAGCAGCTTTCGGACAGGGGGAGGGGAGACCCAGTACTTC. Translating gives CASSFRTGGGETQYF.